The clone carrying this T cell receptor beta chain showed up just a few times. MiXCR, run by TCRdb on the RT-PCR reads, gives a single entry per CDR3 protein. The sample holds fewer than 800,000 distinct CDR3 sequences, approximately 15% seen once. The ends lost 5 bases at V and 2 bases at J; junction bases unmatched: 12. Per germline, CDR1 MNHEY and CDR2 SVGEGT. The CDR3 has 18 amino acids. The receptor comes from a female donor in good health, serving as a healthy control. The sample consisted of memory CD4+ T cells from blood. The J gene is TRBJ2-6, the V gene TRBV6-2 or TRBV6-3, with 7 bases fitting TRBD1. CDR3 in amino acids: CASSTQGPLLTGANVLTF. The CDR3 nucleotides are TGTGCCAGCAGTACACAGGGGCCCCTCCTCACTGGGGCCAACGTCCTGACTTTC.